A single TCR beta chain is shown here with its context. Antigen unknown. Sequencing used immunoSEQ multiplex PCR; TCRdb keeps in-frame clones, though not all of them. The sample carries under 45,000 clones, 70% to 90% recorded once. The data are from a study of regulatory dendritic cells for organ transplantation. Whole-study results and caveats: Mature dendritic cells appeared to drive more memory CD8+ clonal expansion than regulatory ones. The authors noted considerable between-person heterogeneity in alloreactive memory CD8+ cells.

V gave up 4 bases and J gave up 6 bases, with 9 bases separating them. The CDR3 consists of 13 residues. Germline V gives CDR1 SGHAT, CDR2 FQNNGV. The chain joins TRBV11-2 to TRBJ1-4; D uncertain. This TCR derives from a human donor in good health. The sequenced sample was naive CD4+ T cells from blood. The subset: CD45RA+ naive T cells. DNA for the CDR3: TGTGCCAGCAGCTCCTCGACCCATGAAAAACTGTTTTTT. Residues: CASSSSTHEKLFF.